This TCR beta chain was observed in a study of T cells in Graves' hyperthyroidism and ophthalmopathy. Notes on the study in general: Ophthalmopathy could be told apart from stable hyperthyroidism with a 13 V-J model.

V lost 6 bases and J lost 6; bases outside the gene matches: 15. This CDR3 contains 16 residues. Germline lookup yields CDR1 MNHNS and CDR2 SASEGT. Hyperthyroidism in the patients, aged 18 to 65, was newly diagnosed and under 2 months in duration. PBMCs were obtained from approximately 9.2 ml fresh peripheral blood. This clonotype appeared many times. No antigen is known for it. What was amplified from RNA transcripts were TCR beta CDR3 regions. Primed by the HTBI set, a first-round RT-PCR was run on the TCR CDR3. A single record per CDR3 protein comes from TCRdb applying MiXCR to the multiplex PCR reads. The sample gives a few hundred thousand distinct CDR3 sequences, roughly 13% of which show up once; roughly 20% is in the top ten.

The sample consisted of blood. The source of this sequence is a man aged 25 to 45 with Graves' hyperthyroidism that later progressed to Graves' ophthalmopathy. The rearrangement uses TRBV6-1 and TRBJ2-3; 7 bases agree with TRBD1. The CDR3 DNA sequence: TGTGCCAGCAGCCTTCGTCGGGACAGTTGGGGGGATACGCAGTATTTT. Amino acid sequence: CASSLRRDSWGDTQYF.